These 20 T cell receptor beta chains were all obtained from the same sample, sequenced in a study of blood T cell repertoires in COVID-19. Data came from immunoSEQ multiplex PCR; TCRdb stores just in-frame clones and leaves some out. The sample lists some 330,000 clones; 88% were seen once. The sequenced sample consisted of peripheral blood. These receptors all come from a woman in her forties or fifties with active or convalescent COVID-19.

About this clone itself: The same CDR3 arises from other DNA sequences in this sample as well. The V and J genes are TRBV7-9 and TRBJ1-1; 9 positions agree with TRBD1. Losses at the gene ends were 5 bases for V and 1 base for J; bases not matched to a gene: 2. Germline assignment: CDR1 SEHNR and CDR2 FQNEAQ (reference sequence). This CDR3 contains 14 residues. This CDR3 is CASSPGQGNTEAFF. Written as DNA, the CDR3 is TGTGCCAGCAGCCCGGGACAGGGGAACACTGAAGCTTTCTTT.

This clone occurred once. This CDR3 reads CACRDRVTDTQYF. Here the CDR3 DNA reads TGTGCCTGCCGGGACAGGGTCACAGATACGCAGTATTTT. The rearrangement uses TRBV19 and TRBJ2-3, with TRBD1 matching 9 bases. This CDR3 region has 13 residues. Losses at the gene ends were 11 bases for V and 2 bases for J; bases not matched to a gene: 5. Looked up from germline, CDR1 is LNHDA and CDR2 is SQIVND (reference sequence). Using reference TRBV19 and TRBJ2-3 for the parts outside the CDR3, the full variable domain is DGGITQSPKYLFRKEGQNVTLSCEQNLNHDAMYWYRQDPGQGLRLIYYSQIVNDFQKGDIAEGYSVSREKKESFPLTVTSAQKNPTAFYLCACRDRVTDTQYFGPGTRLTVL.

Note on this clone: The sample carries other DNA sequences with the same CDR3. The rearrangement links TRBV18 to TRBJ1-1, with 9 positions matching TRBD1. V lost 3 bases, J lost 5 bases, and 1 base stayed unmatched. Germline CDR1 reads KGHSH; CDR2 reads LQKENI. The CDR3 length is 13 residues. CDR3 nucleotide sequence: TGTGCCAGCTCACCGACAGGGGGGACTGAAGCTTTCTTT. Amino acid sequence: CASSPTGGTEAFF.

CDR3 amino acids: CASATGATITYNEQFF. The CDR3 coding sequence is TGCGCCAGCGCTACAGGGGCCACAATAACCTACAATGAGCAGTTCTTC. The gene calls are TRBV5-1 and TRBJ2-1; the match to TRBD1 covers 7 bases. J gave up 2 bases and V 7 bases, and 12 bases lay outside the gene matches. This CDR3 is built from 16 residues. Germline assignment: CDR1 SGHRS and CDR2 YFSETQ.

The CDR3, as DNA: TGTGCCAGCAGCCAGGACAGTAACACTGAAGCTTTCTTT. It translates to CASSQDSNTEAFF. The chain uses TRBV7-9 and TRBJ1-1; D may be TRBD1 (6 bases). The CDR3 loop spans 13 amino acids. Trimming removed 5 bases at V and 2 bases at J, with 9 bases between. Per germline, CDR1 SEHNR and CDR2 FQNEAQ (reference sequence).

Comments on this clone: At one boundary the junction diverges from the germline segment, which might be a read error. The chain employs TRBV2 and TRBJ2-2; 8 bases are shared with TRBD2. Germline V gene lookup returns CDR1 SNHLY and CDR2 FYNNEI. The CDR3 has 17 residues. CDR3 DNA sequence: TGTGCCAGCAGCTTCTCTGGACTAGCTAGAAACACCGGGGAGCTATTTTTT. Residues: CASSFSGLARNTGELFF.

The rearrangement links TRBV30 to TRBJ2-3; tentatively, D is TRBD1 (5 bases). Germline V gene data show CDR1 as GTSNPN and CDR2 as SVGIG (reference sequence). The V end lost 2 bases, the J end lost 3 bases, and 9 bases lay between the germline ends. CDR3 length equals 13 residues. CDR3 loop: CAWSKGKTDTQYF. The CDR3 DNA is TGTGCCTGGAGTAAGGGGAAGACAGATACGCAGTATTTT.

The rearrangement uses TRBV5-8 and TRBJ2-3, with TRBD2 as a possible D gene (5 bases). In germline, CDR1 is SGHTS, CDR2 YDEGEE. The CDR3 loop spans 16 amino acids. The V gene lost 4 bases and the J gene lost 1 base, with 16 bases spanning the gap. The DNA of the CDR3 is TGTGCCAGCAGCACCTTCGGGAATTCAGGCACAGATACGCAGTATTTT. It translates to CASSTFGNSGTDTQYF.

The CDR3 region is CASSSPGTGAYEQYF. CDR3 bases: TGTGCCAGCAGCTCTCCCGGGACAGGGGCCTACGAGCAGTACTTC. The chain carries TRBV3-1 (or the pseudogene TRBV3-2) and TRBJ2-7; 10 bases are a match to TRBD1. CDR1 is LGHDT, CDR2 YNNKEL, per germline (reference sequence). The CDR3 consists of 15 residues. The ends lost 5 bases at V and 2 bases at J; junction bases unmatched: 6.

A single count supports this clone. V gene TRBV6-5 combines with J gene TRBJ1-1; tentative D call: TRBD1 (5 bases). The germline CDR1 and CDR2 sequences are MNHEY and SVGAGI. This CDR3 is 14 amino acids long. With 5 bases removed from V and 4 bases from J, the gap between germline ends came to 14 bases. CDR3 bases: TGTGCCAGCAGTCTCCAGGGAGGGCGCACTGAAGCTTTCTTT. It translates to CASSLQGGRTEAFF.

This sequence joins TRBV28 and TRBJ2-7, with TRBD1 as a possible D gene (7 bases). V was trimmed by 7 bases and J by 2 bases, leaving 15 bases between them. Germline CDR1 reads MDHEN; CDR2 reads SYDVKM. This CDR3 comprises 14 residues. CDR3 DNA sequence: TGTGCCAGCATCTCGGCGGGACAGCCCTACGAGCAGTACTTC. Translation: CASISAGQPYEQYF.

The chain joins TRBV10-2 to TRBJ1-2, with TRBD1 as a possible D gene (6 bases). The CDR3 has 15 residues. The V and J ends lost 10 bases and 0 bases respectively, with 18 bases between them. Germline assignment: CDR1 WSHSY and CDR2 SAAADI. This CDR3 is CANLKDRPTNYGYTF. The CDR3 DNA is TGCGCCAACCTTAAAGACAGGCCAACTAACTATGGCTACACCTTC.

The chain has TRBV4-1 and TRBJ2-7; 14 bases match TRBD2. The CDR3 has 19 amino acids. With 1 base clipped from V and 6 bases from J, the junction kept 14 bases outside the gene matches. The germline V gene has CDR1 MGHRA and CDR2 YSYEKL. The CDR3 loop is CASSQATGLAGATPGEQYF. The CDR3 DNA follows: TGCGCCAGCAGCCAAGCCACGGGACTAGCGGGGGCCACCCCCGGCGAGCAGTACTTC.

The rearrangement uses TRBV2 and TRBJ1-1, with 7 bases that match TRBD1. Germline V gene sequence: CDR1 SNHLY, CDR2 FYNNEI. The V gene end was trimmed by 7 bases and the J gene end by 3 bases; junction bases not matched to a gene: 8. The CDR3 has 14 amino acids. Written as DNA, the CDR3 is TGTGCCAGCAAAAAAGACAGGGTGGACACTGAAGCTTTCTTT. It codes for CASKKDRVDTEAFF.

CDR3: CASSNEGAGDTEAFF. In nucleotides, the CDR3 is TGTGCCAGCAGTAATGAGGGGGCAGGGGACACTGAAGCTTTCTTT. The chain has TRBV6-2 or TRBV6-3 and TRBJ1-1; 7 bases are a match to TRBD1. The V and J ends lost 5 bases and 3 bases, in that order; junction bases with no gene match: 9. The CDR3 runs 15 residues. The germline V gene encodes CDR1 MNHEY and CDR2 SVGEGT.

The genes are TRBV9 and TRBJ2-5, with 7 bases fitting TRBD1. Per germline, CDR1 SGDLS and CDR2 YYNGEE. The CDR3 length is 15 residues. Trimming cost V 4 bases and J 4 bases; bases outside gene matches: 10. DNA of the CDR3: TGTGCCAGCAGCCCCCCCGGACGACAGGGAGAGACCCAGTACTTC. This translates into CASSPPGRQGETQYF.

The V call is TRBV11-2, the J call TRBJ2-7; 7 bases line up with TRBD2. CDR3 length equals 14 residues. J lost 0 bases, V lost 3 bases, and 2 bases had no gene match. Germline lookup yields CDR1 SGHAT and CDR2 FQNNGV. The CDR3 nucleotides read TGTGCCAGCAGCTTGGGAGGGACCTCCTACGAGCAGTACTTC. This encodes CASSLGGTSYEQYF.

The sample holds many counts of this clone. The rearrangement links TRBV7-9 to TRBJ1-5, with a possible D match to TRBD1 (5 bases). This CDR3 is built from 16 residues. Per germline, CDR1 SEHNR and CDR2 FQNEAQ (reference sequence). Trimming cost V 5 bases and J 0 bases, with 14 bases left between them. The CDR3 here is CASSPGVGDSNQPQHF. CDR3 bases: TGTGCCAGCAGCCCCGGTGTAGGGGATAGCAATCAGCCCCAGCATTTT.

The table lists this clone with a few counts. The V and J genes are TRBV7-2 and TRBJ2-1; 9 bases match TRBD2. The CDR3 has 15 residues. Losses at the gene ends were 1 base for V and 7 bases for J; bases not matched to a gene: 5. The V gene's germline CDR1 is SGHTA and CDR2 FQGNSA. In DNA form, the CDR3 reads TGTGCCAGCAGCTTAGGCGGGGGGGGCGGAAATGAGCAGTTCTTC. Amino acid sequence: CASSLGGGGGNEQFF.

The genes are TRBV6-4 and TRBJ1-5; no reliable D call. The CDR3 has 13 residues. CDR1 and CDR2 from the germline V gene are MRHNA and SNTAGT. Trimming removed 4 bases at V and 2 bases at J, with 6 bases between. The CDR3 spells CASSVGGNQPQHF. CDR3 sequence (DNA): TGTGCCAGCAGTGTCGGGGGCAATCAGCCCCAGCATTTT.